This is a list of T cell receptor beta chains from one sample in a study of CD8 T cells in Susac syndrome. One entry per CDR3 protein, called by TCRdb with MiXCR from the immunoSEQ multiplex PCR reads. The table has 150,000 to 200,000 distinct CDR3 sequences, over 85% seen once. Sequencing was carried out using CD4+ T cells from PBMCs. These receptors all stem from a human donor with multiple sclerosis. CDR3s include the opening cysteine and the closing phenylalanine or tryptophan. The size of a clone is reported for some rows only, either as once, few or many, or as a class for expanded clones.

clone size: -
V gene: TRBV20-1
J gene: TRBJ2-7
CDR3 protein: CSAMRRQGTPYEQYF

clone size: -
V gene: TRBV10-3
J gene: TRBJ2-1
CDR3 protein: CAISGGLQTNEQFF

clone size: -
V gene: TRBV5-4
J gene: TRBJ1-4
CDR3 protein: CARRQGEEFSEKLFF

clone size: -
V gene: TRBV7-3
J gene: TRBJ2-3
CDR3 protein: CASSLVTSSTDTQYF

clone size: -
V gene: TRBV20-1
J gene: TRBJ2-7
CDR3 protein: CSARDMVHSGLPGVQYF

clone size: -
V gene: TRBV5-4
J gene: TRBJ1-1
CDR3 protein: CASSFGPGTEAFF

clone size: -
V gene: TRBV27
J gene: TRBJ1-6
CDR3 protein: CASSLAGQGGSPLHF

clone size: -
V gene: TRBV5-1
J gene: TRBJ2-1
CDR3 protein: CASSLRTSGGSFDEQFF

clone size: -
V gene: TRBV24-1
J gene: TRBJ2-3
CDR3 protein: CATAIAGARDTQYF

clone size: -
V gene: TRBV30
J gene: TRBJ1-4
CDR3 protein: CAWRVKGRREVLFF

clone size: -
V gene: TRBV19
J gene: TRBJ1-1
CDR3 protein: CASSTTGFTEAFF

clone size: -
V gene: TRBV30
J gene: TRBJ2-2
CDR3 protein: CAWRRGGTVNTGELFF

clone size: few
V gene: TRBV18
J gene: TRBJ2-5
CDR3 protein: CASSFYQETQYF

clone size: -
V gene: TRBV3-1
J gene: TRBJ1-2
CDR3 protein: CASSQALTAYGYTF

clone size: -
V gene: TRBV20-1
J gene: TRBJ2-2
CDR3 protein: CSASHRQGASTGELFF

clone size: few
V gene: TRBV3-1
J gene: TRBJ1-2
CDR3 protein: CASSQGDRDYGYTF

clone size: -
V gene: TRBV2
J gene: TRBJ1-5
CDR3 protein: CASSEQAASNQPQHF

clone size: -
V gene: TRBV11-2
J gene: TRBJ2-7
CDR3 protein: CASSFYSGTGGQQYF

clone size: -
V gene: TRBV29-1
J gene: TRBJ2-3
CDR3 protein: CSVEPQALGDTQYF

clone size: -
V gene: TRBV28
J gene: TRBJ2-2
CDR3 protein: CASSPQGLANTGELFF

clone size: -
V gene: TRBV2
J gene: TRBJ2-1
CDR3 protein: CASSELDTLHEQFF

clone size: -
V gene: TRBV29-1
J gene: TRBJ1-1
CDR3 protein: CSVVGQGDTEAFF

clone size: -
V gene: TRBV29-1
J gene: TRBJ2-3
CDR3 protein: CSVGRGATDTQYF

clone size: -
V gene: TRBV7-9
J gene: TRBJ2-2
CDR3 protein: CASSSTAGGYTGELFF

clone size: -
V gene: TRBV7-2
J gene: TRBJ2-3
CDR3 protein: CASSLVGTSIMDTQYF

clone size: -
V gene: TRBV4-1
J gene: TRBJ2-1
CDR3 protein: CASSQGAAGGNYNEQFF

clone size: -
V gene: TRBV2
J gene: TRBJ1-3
CDR3 protein: CASSGTLGNTIYF

clone size: -
V gene: TRBV29-1
J gene: TRBJ2-7
CDR3 protein: CSVAGGRSYEQYF

clone size: -
V gene: TRBV4-1
J gene: TRBJ1-5
CDR3 protein: CASSHQDRGNQPQHF

clone size: -
V gene: TRBV6-5
J gene: TRBJ1-2
CDR3 protein: CASSYSTPGGTGGVYGYTF

clone size: -
V gene: TRBV19
J gene: TRBJ2-2
CDR3 protein: CASTPSGQGRTGELFF

clone size: -
V gene: TRBV12-3/TRBV12-4
J gene: TRBJ2-1
CDR3 protein: CASSLGGGYEQFF

clone size: -
V gene: TRBV5-4
J gene: TRBJ2-7
CDR3 protein: CASSPGFGGDSSYEQYF

clone size: -
V gene: TRBV19
J gene: TRBJ2-1
CDR3 protein: CASRPQVGLAGGNLSSYNEQFF

clone size: -
V gene: TRBV2
J gene: TRBJ2-5
CDR3 protein: CASSKPGQLQETQYF

clone size: -
V gene: TRBV10-2
J gene: TRBJ1-3
CDR3 protein: CASRIDSNSGNTIYF

clone size: once
V gene: TRBV27
J gene: TRBJ1-1
CDR3 protein: CASSRIGDRTEAFF

clone size: -
V gene: TRBV20-1
J gene: TRBJ2-5
CDR3 protein: CSAPTSGRAETQYF